The clone carrying this T cell receptor beta chain was seen a single time. Germline V CDR1 and CDR2: MNHEY, SMNVEV (reference sequence). Trimming left V 7 bases short and J 7 bases short, with 11 bases between. CDR3 length: 13 amino acids. TCRdb keeps only in-frame clones here, not all; method: immunoSEQ multiplex PCR. This table has 43,000 or so clones, more than 85% appearing once. This sample was taken from a study of OX40 agonist ivuxolimab in advanced cancers. Across the study: One patient with hepatocellular carcinoma and two with cutaneous melanoma, three in all, had partial responses.

Specimen: CD4+ or CD8+ T cells sorted from blood, collected in a trial of the OX40 agonist ivuxolimab. J is TRBJ1-6 and V is TRBV27, with a possible D match to TRBD1 (5 bases). The clonotype originates from an adult with an advanced solid tumor such as melanoma, head and neck, liver or kidney cancer. CDR3 sequence reads: CASTQGFNSPLHF. CDR3 nucleotide sequence: TGTGCCAGCACCCAGGGTTTCAATTCACCCCTCCACTTT.